This T cell receptor beta chain was identified during a study of blood T cell repertoires in COVID-19. Study-wide context: Samples came from the United States, Italy and Spain, spanning acute and convalescent COVID-19. PBMCs, B-cell-depleted T cells, or T cells provided the cDNA or gDNA that made up the material.

Trimming removed 2 bases from V and 2 bases from J; junction bases left unmatched: 1. Germline V CDR1 and CDR2: MDHEN, SYDVKM. The CDR3 contains 15 residues. Study processing details: Amplification of reference gene primers was used by the study to estimate nucleated cell counts. Assay used: immunoSEQ multiplex PCR; TCRdb lists only in-frame clones, some missing. For V, J and clone size, that table is used; D and trimming come from the DNA. This sample has 350,000 to 550,000 clones, with around 89% found just once. The clonotype was recovered from a young woman with acute or convalescent COVID-19. Sequenced sample: peripheral blood. This sequence joins TRBV28 and TRBJ2-3; 10 nucleotides align to TRBD2. The CDR3 DNA follows: TGTGCCAGCAGTTTACTAGCGGGGGTCACAGATACGCAGTATTTT. Protein: CASSLLAGVTDTQYF. Combining the CDR3 with reference TRBV28 and TRBJ2-3 gives the whole variable domain DVKVTQSSRYLVKRTGEKVFLECVQDMDHENMFWYRQDPGLGLRLIYFSYDVKMKEKGDIPEGYSVSREKKERFSLILESASTNQTSMYLCASSLLAGVTDTQYFGPGTRLTVL.